The 18 T cell receptor beta chains below come from one sample, sequenced in a study of blood T cell repertoires in COVID-19. Profiling relied on immunoSEQ multiplex PCR, and the TCRdb table lists in-frame clones only, not all of them. The data hold under 500,000 clones, with more than 85% observed a single time. Sequencing input: peripheral blood. The receptors were gathered from a woman aged 25 to 39 with acute or convalescent COVID-19.

This chain joins TRBV2 and TRBJ1-5; 8 bases fit TRBD1. This CDR3 has 14 amino acids. Germline V CDR1 and CDR2: SNHLY, FYNNEI. V shed 5 bases, J shed 6 bases, and the junction held 6 bases outside the gene matches. CDR3 in amino acids: CASSRQGTGQPQHF. Here the CDR3 DNA reads TGTGCCAGCAGTAGACAGGGGACGGGTCAGCCCCAGCATTTT.

The genes are TRBV7-2 and TRBJ2-7; TRBD1 agrees at 7 bases. J was trimmed by 5 bases and V by 1 base; bases with no gene match: 8. Germline values: CDR1 SGHTA, CDR2 FQGNSA. The CDR3 contains 15 residues. CDR3 loop: CASSLGGTAVNEQYF. The CDR3 bases are TGTGCCAGCAGCTTAGGGGGGACAGCTGTCAACGAGCAGTACTTC.

The chain couples TRBV2 to TRBJ2-5; 7 positions match TRBD2. The germline V gene has CDR1 SNHLY and CDR2 FYNNEI. V was clipped by 8 bases and J by 0 bases; unmatched bases: 9. CDR3 length: 15 amino acids. CDR3 nucleotides: TGTGCCAGCCCTCGGCAGGCGGGGGACCAAGAGACCCAGTACTTC. Amino acids: CASPRQAGDQETQYF.

This chain joins TRBV5-5 and TRBJ1-1; TRBD1 agrees at 8 bases. J was trimmed by 6 bases and V by 4 bases; bases with no gene match: 11. CDR1 is SGHKS and CDR2 is YYEKEE in the germline V gene (reference sequence). This CDR3 contains 15 residues. This chain's CDR3 is CASSAHPGGAPEAFF. The CDR3 DNA reads TGTGCCAGCAGCGCTCACCCAGGGGGCGCGCCTGAAGCTTTCTTT.

Only one count was recorded for this clone. J is TRBJ2-6 and V is TRBV3-1 (or the pseudogene TRBV3-2), with D tentatively TRBD2 (5 bases). Trimming took 7 bases from V and 4 from J, leaving 11 bases between them. Germline loops: CDR1 LGHDT, CDR2 YNNKEL (reference sequence). The length of the CDR3 is 14 residues. The CDR3 nucleotides read TGTGCCAGCAACGGAGGCAACGGGGCCAACGTCCTGACTTTC. Protein product: CASNGGNGANVLTF.

In its sample, this clone was seen once. The chain couples TRBV5-1 to TRBJ2-3; 7 nucleotides agree with TRBD2. Germline V gene sequence: CDR1 SGHRS, CDR2 YFSETQ. The V segment lost 4 bases and the J segment 3 bases; nucleotides outside the gene matches: 8. The CDR3 length is 15 residues. CDR3 protein: CASSIGDYGTDTQYF. DNA of the CDR3: TGCGCCAGCAGCATCGGGGACTACGGTACAGATACGCAGTATTTT.

The chain recombines TRBV6-2 or TRBV6-3 with TRBJ1-5, with a weak D call TRBD1 (5 bases). The V gene's germline CDR1 is MNHEY and CDR2 SVGEGT. CDR3 length equals 13 residues. The V end lost 6 bases, the J end lost 3 bases, and 9 bases lay between the germline ends. CDR3 loop: CASSDRDNQPQHF. CDR3 in DNA: TGTGCCAGCAGCGACAGAGACAATCAGCCCCAGCATTTT.

The chain is built from TRBV19 and TRBJ1-2; D might be TRBD1 (6 bases). CDR1 is LNHDA, CDR2 SQIVND, per germline (reference sequence). Between the trimmed V and J ends, which lost 6 bases and 0 bases, there was a span of 17 bases. The CDR3 spans 16 residues. CDR3 nucleotide sequence: TGTGCCAGTAGGAACCGACAGGTCTCAGCTAACTATGGCTACACCTTC. Residues: CASRNRQVSANYGYTF. The full variable domain, its missing parts supplied by reference TRBV19 and TRBJ1-2, is DGGITQSPKYLFRKEGQNVTLSCEQNLNHDAMYWYRQDPGQGLRLIYYSQIVNDFQKGDIAEGYSVSREKKESFPLTVTSAQKNPTAFYLCASRNRQVSANYGYTFGSGTRLTVV.

The V gene is TRBV12-3 or TRBV12-4, the J gene TRBJ1-5, with a tentative D call TRBD1 (6 bases). CDR3 size: 13 residues. The V end was cut by 3 bases, the J end by 5 bases, with 8 bases between. CDR3 sequence (DNA): TGTGCCAGCAGTTTCAAGGGGGATCAGCCCCAGCATTTT. It is translated as CASSFKGDQPQHF.

This chain links TRBV2 with TRBJ1-2, with D unresolved. CDR1 SNHLY and CDR2 FYNNEI come from the germline V gene. The CDR3 totals 13 residues. V lost 4 bases and J 0 bases, leaving 6 bases between the germline ends. The CDR3 here is CASSVRSNYGYTF. In DNA form, the CDR3 reads TGTGCCAGCAGTGTCCGTTCTAACTATGGCTACACCTTC.

This clone came up once. J is TRBJ1-2 and V is TRBV10-2, with a tentative D call TRBD1 (6 bases). The V end lost 0 bases, the J end lost 6 bases, and 14 bases lay between the germline ends. The CDR3 has 15 residues. Germline values: CDR1 WSHSY, CDR2 SAAADI. The chain's CDR3 is CASSESSGGPNGYTF. The CDR3 DNA follows: TGCGCCAGCAGTGAGTCGTCGGGGGGCCCCAATGGCTACACCTTC.

The chain has TRBV9 and TRBJ2-3; 8 nucleotides align to TRBD2. J gave up 0 bases and V 0 bases, and 9 bases lay outside the gene matches. CDR1 is SGDLS, CDR2 YYNGEE, per germline. CDR3 length: 18 amino acids. DNA for the CDR3: TGTGCCAGCAGCGTAGGTTCGGTGGCTAGCGGGAGCACAGATACGCAGTATTTT. It specifies CASSVGSVASGSTDTQYF.

The CDR3 region has the DNA TGTGCCAGCAGCGGACCACAGGGGCTGGGCTACACCTTC. Residues: CASSGPQGLGYTF. The chain is built from TRBV9 and TRBJ1-2; 7 bases line up with TRBD1. The CDR3 is made up of 13 amino acids. Germline CDR1 and CDR2: SGDLS and YYNGEE. V shed 3 bases, J shed 8 bases, and the junction held 7 bases outside the gene matches.

V gene TRBV5-1 combines with J gene TRBJ1-2; the match to TRBD1 covers 7 bases. Germline V gives CDR1 SGHRS, CDR2 YFSETQ. CDR3 length: 18 amino acids. Germline trimming cut 0 bases from V and 4 bases from J; bases unmatched to any gene: 15. The CDR3 coding sequence is TGCGCCAGCAGCTTGGGAAGGACAGGATATGGCTCGCTCTATGGCTACACCTTC. Its translation is CASSLGRTGYGSLYGYTF.

The rearrangement uses TRBV11-2 and TRBJ2-1, with D uncertain. V was pared by 2 bases and J by 4 bases, with 3 bases between. CDR1 and CDR2 from the germline V gene are SGHAT and FQNNGV. The CDR3 loop spans 12 amino acids. For the CDR3, the DNA is TGTGCCAGCAGCTTACCATACAATGAGCAGTTCTTC. This sequence encodes CASSLPYNEQFF.

This clone turned up a few times. The V call is TRBV5-5, the J call TRBJ1-2, with a tentative D call TRBD1 (6 bases). The germline V gene has CDR1 SGHKS and CDR2 YYEKEE (reference sequence). This CDR3 is built from 16 residues. V was pared by 3 bases and J by 7 bases, with 22 bases between. As DNA, the CDR3 is TGTGCCAGCAGCTGGGATGGCAGGTCAGGGGATCCTGGCTACACCTTC. Protein: CASSWDGRSGDPGYTF.

V usage is TRBV28 and J usage is TRBJ1-3, with unresolved D. CDR1 MDHEN and CDR2 SYDVKM come from the germline V gene. The CDR3 is 14 amino acids. Trimming stripped 5 bases from V and 4 bases from J, with 12 bases between. DNA for the CDR3: TGTGCCAGCAGTCCCACTGGGCTGGGAAACACCATATATTTT. Protein: CASSPTGLGNTIYF.

The chain is built from TRBV24-1 and TRBJ1-1; 8 bases agree with TRBD1. The trim removed 3 bases at V and 8 bases at J, leaving 4 bases unmatched. The CDR3 has 13 amino acids. Germline lookup yields CDR1 KGHDR and CDR2 SFDVKD. The CDR3 nucleotides are TGTGCCACCAGTGATGATCAGGGGGCCGAAGCTTTCTTT. Its translation: CATSDDQGAEAFF.